The subject of this entry is one T cell receptor (beta chain). This clone was found once. What this receptor recognizes is not known. No base-level quality is on record; no much larger clone is a single base apart. The data stem from a study of cytomegalovirus exposure and HLA in healthy donors (dated by TCRdb to the late 2010s). Some background on the complete study: According to an earlier analysis of several hundred of the donors, about 180 million T cells yielded approximately 120 million unique TCR beta sequences and approximately 300 Gb of sequence data. An early release that covered approximately 600 HLA-typed donors contained approximately 300 gigabases of sequencing data and around 85 million unique TCR sequences. Among the roughly 390 genotyped donors, around 79% belonged to the genetic ancestry cluster associated with self-reported Caucasian donors. The study aimed to test whether cataloging public T cell receptors could reveal signatures of past pathogen exposure. The study used immunosequencing to profile the T cell repertoires of hundreds of subjects and linked those repertoires to cytomegalovirus serostatus. Besides the first cohort of around 700 subjects, a separate validation cohort made up of 90 to 150 different subjects was used. The study combined high-throughput TCR immunosequencing, statistical association of individual TCRs with disease status, and machine learning to predict cytomegalovirus infection status. A later analysis re-examined previously published TCR beta repertoires from about 670 donors and added high-resolution HLA genotyping to investigate patterns of TCR occurrence. In the later analysis, no new phenotypic data were used to find candidate immune exposures; instead, reliance was placed on TCR beta sequences and their occurrence across donors. An earlier analysis of some 600 of the donors applied high-throughput TCR beta sequencing to assess whether each TCR beta V gene segment acted as functional or pseudogenic. Alongside the repertoire data, information on donor age, sex, ethnicity and CMV serostatus was compiled. A later genetic analysis used genome-wide SNP genotypes for about 55% of the 666 donors, treating that subset as a discovery cohort. Every discovery cohort repertoire had been produced on one sequencing platform. Class I and class II HLA loci were covered by the typing at four-digit resolution. Typing coverage varied by locus: about 620-630 donors for A, B, C, DRB1 and DQB1; roughly 510 for DQA1; about 570 for DPA1; roughly 450 for DPB1. Four or five DR-DQ haplotypes were handled as single units for association and clustering because linkage in the cohort was strong. Among around 400 genotyped donors of the cohort, an average of approximately 200,000 unique TCR beta nucleotide sequences was sequenced per donor, of which roughly 18% were non-productive.

The germline V gene encodes CDR1 MGHRA and CDR2 YSYEKL. V lost 1 base and J lost 0 bases, and the count of bases not matched to a germline gene is 1. The CDR3 numbers 15 residues from cysteine through phenylalanine. Only the CDR3 DNA is retained, 45 bases long and in frame from the first base. The cohort comprised 670 or so healthy bone marrow donors. At the time of sampling, every cohort member was nominally healthy, though immune exposures that went unrecorded were likely present. The donor was CMV seropositive and belonged to the group of 250 to 300 seropositive cohort members. Every donor gave a peripheral blood sample, and the peripheral blood mononuclear cells from that sample were used for TCR beta sequencing. The Qiagen DNeasy Blood Extraction Kit was used to extract genomic DNA from the blood cell samples. Library creation used the immunoSEQ multiplex PCR assay. The multiplex PCR relied on a mix of 60 forward primers for TCR Vbeta segments and 13 reverse primers for TCR Jbeta segments. The CDR3 region of rearranged TCR beta genes was amplified from genomic DNA by a multiplex PCR assay. The amplified TCR beta libraries were sequenced on the Illumina HiSeq System as 87-base-pair reads. Per the original workflow: Across the 500 to 700 repertoires, a later analysis counted approximately 83 million unique TCR beta chains, approximately 12 million of which were shared by at least two donors. A nearest-neighbor algorithm error-corrected the raw reads and collapsed the reads into unique sequences, merging closely related sequences to remove PCR and sequencing errors. CDR3 sequences were aligned to IMGT reference sequences to assign V, D and J gene segments. For a sequence to be retained, a match of at least six nucleotides was required to both a V gene segment and a J gene segment. Rearrangements were called productive when the CDR3 lacked stop codons and stayed in frame with V and J; all others were non-productive. CDR3 was defined by IMGT convention, running from the second conserved V-encoded cysteine to the conserved J-encoded phenylalanine. In an earlier analysis of 587 of the donors, sequences lacking an unambiguous match to a single V gene segment were excluded. An earlier analysis of 587 of the donors called V segments functional above 56.7% productive rearrangements and segregating when the between-donor standard deviation exceeded 5%. A statistical classification framework was built for diagnosing cytomegalovirus status from the catalog of TCR beta chain sequences. In a later analysis, V and J genes were assigned by comparing TCR nucleotide sequences against IMGT/GENE-DB human TR gene sequences. In a later analysis, CDR3 sequences and most-parsimonious VDJ recombination scenarios were assigned using the TCRdist pipeline. A later analysis defined each TCR beta chain by its CDR3 amino acid sequence plus V-gene family, and excluded reads lacking a unique V-gene family. To address suspected cross-contamination and a sequencing artifact, a later analysis removed 550 to 750 highly shared, low-generation-probability nucleotide sequences. In a later analysis, a clonal expansion index for each public chain was calculated from normalized within-repertoire ranks of inferred template counts. A later analysis computed generation probabilities with a VDJ recombination model fitted to out-of-frame rearrangements, and checked the results against IGoR. Hypergeometric tests were used in a later analysis to score TCR-TCR, TCR-HLA and TCR-CMV co-occurrence, with a repertoire-size bias correction applied to the TCR pairs. False discovery rates were estimated in a later analysis by permuting HLA or CMV assignments 20 times. In a later analysis, co-occurring TCRs were grouped using DBSCAN, and TCRdist sequence similarity was added for clustering within HLA-allele-positive subsets. Co-occurrence clustering excluded repertoires with fewer than 30,000 or more than 120,000 public chains, plus five with anomalous nucleotide sharing. TCRdb took over this immuneACCESS table, retaining in-frame rearrangements with V and J assigned. Such tables are incomplete; in checked studies, under half of the missing clones stem from an unresolved V gene, and the remainder is unexplained. The V and J calls and clone size were taken over from that table, and D and trimming were inferred from the DNA. The sample table contains roughly 120,000 clones; only one count was recorded for about 73% of them. The ten largest clones represent roughly 2% of the sample.

Results and caveats for the whole study, not just this receptor: While some public TCRs were present in many individuals, most TCR sequences turned up only very rarely across donors. Because HLA typing was unavailable for some donors at each locus, only the typed subset was used in association tests. The classifier was reported to diagnose cytomegalovirus status with high specificity and sensitivity in both the original cohort and the validation cohort. In a later analysis, several top co-occurrence clusters were reported to appear linked to parvovirus B19, influenza, CMV and Epstein-Barr virus. Compared with equally common non-associated chains, HLA-associated TCR beta chains in a later analysis were more clonally expanded and had lower generation probabilities. CMV serostatus was the only immune exposure information available for the cohort. The sequencing pipeline was judged likely to have produced a cluster of highly shared sequence variants as a technical artifact. In a later genetic analysis, fewer N-insertions in productive TCRs were reported among donors in an Asian-associated ancestry cluster than the roughly 640-donor mean. Roughly uniform sequencing depth across donors was assumed in presence/absence analyses, although this assumption may not hold. An association between a missense DCLRE1C variant and V-gene and J-gene trimming of TCR beta chains was found in a later genetic analysis and replicated in an independent cohort. It was suggested by the authors that the approach could potentially be generalized to other disease states and immunological phenotypes. When HLA alleles, especially DR and DQ, strongly co-occurred, attributing TCR associations to individual alleles was difficult. At a false discovery rate of 0.05, a later analysis linked some 17,000 TCR beta sequences to specific HLA alleles. According to a later analysis, TCR association rates differed among HLA loci, with DRB1 alleles showing the most associated TCRs and HLA-C alleles showing the fewest. Linkage disequilibrium might explain the correlated functional status among segregating V segments, but an unknown experimental factor could not be excluded. A further reported finding was that TCR beta sequences accurately predicted the HLA-A and HLA-B alleles for most subjects in the first cohort. Broadly in line with IMGT annotations, most TCR beta V segments showed up in productive rearrangements about 87% or about 30% of the time in an earlier analysis of several hundred of the donors. A later analysis found that most CMV-associated TCR beta chains appeared HLA-restricted, with HLA associations seemingly driven largely by CMV exposure. The earlier analysis of about 600 of the donors excluded some 16 rarely observed V segments, including chromosome 9 orphons, because counts were too low. Some IMGT-functional V segments, including TRBV6-2 and TRBV6-3, could not be distinguished by the 87-base-pair reads and were therefore excluded. The study gave a list of about 170 TCR beta chains associated with cytomegalovirus. The cohort was sequenced for TCR beta chains only, and without alpha or paired-chain data the features that could be detected were limited. In vitro tests confirmed that a few of the cytomegalovirus-associated TCR beta chains recognize cytomegalovirus antigens.

The V and J genes are TRBV4-1 and TRBJ2-7, and 9 junction bases match TRBD1. Material: PBMCs. The origin of this receptor is a woman aged 40 to 50 in good health and CMV-seropositive. The nucleotide sequence reads as follows: TGCGCCAGCAGCCAAGGGGACAGGGACTCCTACGAGCAGTACTTC. It specifies CASSQGDRDSYEQYF.